This TCR beta chain emerged from a study of blood T cell repertoires in COVID-19. V was pared by 0 bases and J by 3 bases, with 10 bases of the junction left unmatched. Germline lookup yields CDR1 LNHNV and CDR2 YYDKDF (reference sequence). The CDR3 sequence is 18 residues long. Profiling relied on immunoSEQ multiplex PCR, and the TCRdb table lists in-frame clones only, not all of them. The data show approximately 70,000 clones, around four fifths seen once. Sequenced material: peripheral blood. The sequence derives from a man between 60 and 75 years old with COVID-19, enrolled during active disease. This sequence joins TRBV15 and TRBJ2-7, with 11 nucleotides matching TRBD2. CDR3 protein: CATSRDIGLAGSRYEQYF. CDR3 sequence (DNA): TGTGCCACCAGCAGAGATATCGGACTAGCGGGTTCGCGCTACGAGCAGTACTTC. Full variable domain (missing parts from reference TRBV15 and TRBJ2-7): DAMVIQNPRYQVTQFGKPVTLSCSQTLNHNVMYWYQQKSSQAPKLLFHYYDKDFNNEADTPDNFQSRRPNTSFCFLDIRSPGLGDTAMYLCATSRDIGLAGSRYEQYFGPGTRLTVT.